Below are 18 T cell receptor beta chains sequenced from a single sample in a study of cytomegalovirus exposure and HLA in healthy donors. Some clones are missing from TCRdb's copy, which holds only in-frame ones; the method was immunoSEQ multiplex PCR. The sample records approximately 98,000 clones, approximately 85% being singletons. What was sequenced was PBMCs. The receptor set was obtained from a woman under 30 in good health and CMV-seronegative.

CDR3 sequence: CASRANRDRGAEQYF. DNA of the CDR3: TGTGCCAGCAGGGCCAACCGGGACAGGGGAGCGGAGCAGTACTTC. This chain connects TRBV2 to TRBJ2-7, with 10 bases fitting TRBD1. This CDR3 comprises 15 residues. V was clipped by 6 bases and J by 7 bases; unmatched bases: 12. Germline V gene lookup returns CDR1 SNHLY and CDR2 FYNNEI.

The chain carries TRBV19 and TRBJ1-6, with TRBD1 matching 8 bases. Germline trimming cut 6 bases from V and 9 bases from J; bases unmatched to any gene: 13. The CDR3 totals 16 residues. Per germline, CDR1 LNHDA and CDR2 SQIVND (reference sequence). CDR3 residues: CASSKLDRGRASPLHF. The CDR3 DNA reads TGTGCCAGTAGCAAACTCGACAGGGGACGTGCTTCACCCCTCCACTTT.

This chain uses TRBV7-3 with TRBJ1-1; 7 nucleotides match TRBD1. The junction had 7 bases not matched to a gene; V was cut back by 5 bases and J by 4 bases. Germline CDR1 is SGHTA and CDR2 is FQGTGA. The CDR3 runs to 14 residues. The CDR3 loop is CASSLRQGGTEAFF. CDR3 bases: TGTGCCAGCAGCCTACGACAGGGCGGCACTGAAGCTTTCTTT.

The chain joins TRBV29-1 to TRBJ1-2, with 10 bases identical to TRBD1. Germline loops: CDR1 SQVTM, CDR2 ANQGSEA. With V trimmed by 7 bases and J by 5 bases, 7 bases remained unmatched. The CDR3 contains 13 residues. DNA of the CDR3: TGCAGCGCCTGGACAGGGGGGAGTTATGGCTACACCTTC. This codes for CSAWTGGSYGYTF. Using reference TRBV29-1 and TRBJ1-2 for the parts outside the CDR3, the full variable domain is SAVISQKPSRDICQRGTSLTIQCQVDSQVTMMFWYRQQPGQSLTLIATANQGSEATYESGFVIDKFPISRPNLTFSTLTVSNMSPEDSSIYLCSAWTGGSYGYTFGSGTRLTVV.

The chain uses TRBV9 and TRBJ1-2; no clear D. This CDR3 is built from 13 residues. Germline CDR1 is SGDLS and CDR2 is YYNGEE. Trimming removed 2 bases from V and 5 bases from J, with 10 bases in between. The CDR3 DNA is TGTGCCAGCAGCGTGGAGGAGGGATATGGCTACACCTTC. This codes for CASSVEEGYGYTF.

The chain has TRBV5-8 and TRBJ1-6, with 7 bases that match TRBD1. Germline V gives CDR1 SGHTS, CDR2 YDEGEE. The CDR3 has 14 amino acids. V trimming: 7 bases; J trimming: 9 bases; junction bases outside the gene matches: 10. CDR3 loop: CASGGTGTVSPLHF. The CDR3 nucleotides read TGTGCCAGCGGAGGGACCGGGACAGTTTCACCCCTCCACTTT.

CDR3 sequence: CASSIVRGIGGELFF. CDR3 nucleotides: TGTGCCAGTAGTATAGTTCGGGGAATAGGCGGGGAGCTGTTTTTT. The rearrangement uses TRBV19 and TRBJ2-2; maybe TRBD2 (5 bases). The CDR3 spans 15 residues. Germline CDR1 reads LNHDA; CDR2 reads SQIVND (reference sequence). Trimming shortened V by 1 base and J by 7 bases, and 13 bases separated the two germline ends.

The gene calls are TRBV19 and TRBJ1-2; TRBD1 matches 8 bases. The CDR3 consists of 18 residues. Germline V CDR1 and CDR2: LNHDA, SQIVND (reference sequence). Germline trimming cut 7 bases from V and 3 bases from J; bases unmatched to any gene: 19. The CDR3 nucleotides read TGTGCCAGTACAACTCACGCGAAGGGGGCAGGGGGCGACTATGGCTACACCTTC. Protein: CASTTHAKGAGGDYGYTF.

The rearrangement links TRBV30 to TRBJ1-1, with a weak D call TRBD1 (5 bases). Trimming took off 1 base at V and 3 bases at J, with 9 bases between the two ends. The CDR3 runs 13 residues. Germline lookup yields CDR1 GTSNPN and CDR2 SVGIG (reference sequence). The CDR3 sequence is CAWSGSGDTEAFF. The DNA for the CDR3 is TGTGCCTGGAGTGGATCGGGGGACACTGAAGCTTTCTTT.

The genes are TRBV7-9 and TRBJ1-1; tentative D call: TRBD1 (6 bases). Germline lookup yields CDR1 SEHNR and CDR2 FQNEAQ (reference sequence). V dropped 2 bases and J dropped 3 bases, with 10 bases sitting between them. This CDR3 comprises 14 residues. Here the CDR3 DNA reads TGTGCCAGCAGCTTAACCCAGGGGCACACTGAAGCTTTCTTT. Its protein is CASSLTQGHTEAFF.

The rearrangement links TRBV5-1 to TRBJ2-5, with 7 bases that match TRBD2. Germline values: CDR1 SGHRS, CDR2 YFSETQ. This CDR3 contains 14 residues. With 0 bases clipped from V and 2 bases from J, the junction kept 1 base outside the gene matches. Here the CDR3 DNA reads TGCGCCAGCAGCTTGGTGCGGGGGCAAGAGACCCAGTACTTC. As protein: CASSLVRGQETQYF.

This clone was detected a few times. V gene TRBV5-1 combines with J gene TRBJ1-2; 10 bases match TRBD1. V was pared by 0 bases and J by 8 bases, with 7 bases of the junction left unmatched. Germline V gene lookup returns CDR1 SGHRS and CDR2 YFSETQ. This CDR3 has 15 amino acids. This CDR3 is CASSLDGTGVGGYTF. The CDR3 DNA reads as TGCGCCAGCAGCTTGGATGGGACAGGGGTGGGAGGCTACACCTTC.

The chain is built from TRBV25-1 and TRBJ2-1, with 7 bases fitting TRBD2. This CDR3 has 17 amino acids. Germline-derived CDR1 and CDR2 are MGHDK and SYGVNS. The junction had 8 bases not matched to a gene; V was cut back by 0 bases and J by 3 bases. CDR3 sequence reads: CASSEYVTSANYNEQFF. As DNA, the CDR3 is TGTGCCAGCAGTGAATACGTCACTAGCGCAAACTACAATGAGCAGTTCTTC.

The J gene is TRBJ2-5, the V gene TRBV19; TRBD2 aligns across 11 bases. Germline CDR1 reads LNHDA; CDR2 reads SQIVND (reference sequence). V shed 5 bases and J 5 bases; nucleotides not matched to a gene: 7. The CDR3 sequence is 15 residues long. Here the CDR3 DNA reads TGTGCCAGTAGTCGGCCTAGCGGGGGGCTTGAGACCCAGTACTTC. As protein: CASSRPSGGLETQYF.

This rearrangement joins TRBV9 to TRBJ2-7; 8 bases align to TRBD1. CDR1 is SGDLS and CDR2 is YYNGEE in the germline V gene. V gave up 4 bases and J gave up 2 bases; unmatched junction bases: 11. This CDR3 contains 16 residues. Here the CDR3 DNA reads TGTGCCAGCAGCCCACCCGGCGTGGGACAGGCCTACGAGCAGTACTTC. This encodes CASSPPGVGQAYEQYF.

The chain carries TRBV6-5 and TRBJ2-1; TRBD1 aligns across 7 bases. The CDR3 covers 13 residues. Per germline, CDR1 MNHEY and CDR2 SVGAGI. V trimming: 3 bases; J trimming: 7 bases; junction bases outside the gene matches: 3. The CDR3 region is CASSYNRGNEQFF. The CDR3 bases are TGTGCCAGCAGTTATAACAGGGGTAATGAGCAGTTCTTC.

This chain links TRBV10-3 with TRBJ2-3; the D gene is possibly TRBD2 (6 bases). V was shortened by 0 bases and J by 2 bases, with 6 bases between the two germline ends. Germline V lookup: CDR1 ENHRY, CDR2 SYGVKD. The CDR3 consists of 14 residues. The CDR3 DNA follows: TGTGCCATCAGTGAGTCGCGGGACACAGATACGCAGTATTTT. This sequence encodes CAISESRDTDTQYF.

The V call is TRBV5-4, the J call TRBJ1-2; 7 bases line up with TRBD1. The germline gives CDR1 SGHNT, CDR2 YYREEE (reference sequence). With 0 bases clipped from V and 0 bases from J, the junction kept 5 bases outside the gene matches. This CDR3 is 16 amino acids long. CDR3 DNA sequence: TGTGCCAGCAGCTTGGGGGGGACAGCTCCTAACTATGGCTACACCTTC. It is translated as CASSLGGTAPNYGYTF. Using reference TRBV5-4 and TRBJ1-2 for the parts outside the CDR3, the full variable domain is ETGVTQSPTHLIKTRGQQVTLRCSSQSGHNTVSWYQQALGQGPQFIFQYYREEENGRGNFPPRFSGLQFPNYSSELNVNALELDDSALYLCASSLGGTAPNYGYTFGSGTRLTVV.